The clone carrying this T cell receptor (beta chain) was recorded once. This record belongs to a study of blood T cell repertoires in COVID-19. Across the study: There were acute and convalescent COVID-19 samples, and they came from the United States, Italy and Spain.

The participants were between about 18 and 90 years old and came from 24 US areas. Source study methods: From reference gene primer amplification, estimates of nucleated cell counts were derived. Sequencing was performed with immunoSEQ multiplex PCR; in TCRdb, only in-frame clones are kept and a portion is missing. The V and J calls and clone size come from that table; D and trimming were worked out from the DNA. The data hold a few hundred thousand clones, with roughly 87% observed a single time. Material for sequencing was PBMCs or T cells enriched from blood (not recorded which). The sequence was obtained from a young man with acute COVID-19.

The CDR3 DNA sequence: TGTGCCAGCAGTTCCTCCAGGGCTTCGGGCGAGCAGTACTTC. Translation gives CASSSSRASGEQYF. The J gene is TRBJ2-7, the V gene TRBV7-9; TRBD1 is a possible D gene (5 bases). The CDR3 has 14 residues. Per germline, CDR1 SEHNR and CDR2 FQNEAQ (reference sequence). V lost 6 bases and J 6 bases, leaving 18 bases between the germline ends.